These 30 T cell receptor beta chains originate from one sample sequenced in a study of blood T cell repertoires in COVID-19. The protocol was immunoSEQ multiplex PCR, while the TCRdb copy is restricted to in-frame clones and leaves out a portion. The data contain some 230,000 clones, about 80% of them singletons. Sequencing was done on a sample of PBMCs or T cells enriched from blood (not recorded which). These TCRs come from a man between 40 and 49 years old who had recovered from COVID-19.

The rearrangement links TRBV7-2 to TRBJ1-2; D call uncertain. This CDR3 is 12 amino acids long. Germline loops: CDR1 SGHTA, CDR2 FQGNSA. Trimming left V 1 base short and J 4 bases short, with 4 bases between. CDR3 protein: CASSLDSYGYTF. The DNA of the CDR3 is TGTGCCAGCAGCTTAGACAGCTATGGCTACACCTTC.

J is TRBJ1-3 and V is TRBV3-1 (or the pseudogene TRBV3-2), with D perhaps matching TRBD1 (5 bases). The CDR3 loop spans 17 amino acids. V gave up 0 bases and J gave up 0 bases, with 12 bases separating them. Germline loops: CDR1 LGHDT, CDR2 YNNKEL (reference sequence). CDR3 sequence (DNA): TGTGCCAGCAGCCAAGATACGCGGGGGTTCTCTGGAAACACCATATATTTT. It is translated as CASSQDTRGFSGNTIYF.

The chain is built from TRBV5-1 and TRBJ1-2, with D tentatively TRBD1 (5 bases). CDR1 is SGHRS, CDR2 YFSETQ, per germline. This CDR3 contains 15 residues. Trimming removed 0 bases from V and 3 bases from J, with 12 bases in between. The CDR3 DNA reads TGCGCCAGCAGCTTGGCGGGGGGGACTCACTATGGCTACACCTTC. This encodes CASSLAGGTHYGYTF.

The chain combines TRBV3-1 (or the pseudogene TRBV3-2) with TRBJ2-5; D perhaps matches TRBD2 (6 bases). V dropped 4 bases and J dropped 7 bases, with 22 bases sitting between them. The CDR3 contains 16 residues. CDR1 and CDR2 from the germline V gene are LGHDT and YNNKEL (reference sequence). The DNA for the CDR3 is TGTGCCAGCAGCCCCGACTCGGGGAGGCCGAGGGGGACCCAGTACTTC. Its translation is CASSPDSGRPRGTQYF.

The chain is built from TRBV5-1 and TRBJ1-1; TRBD1 is a possible D gene (5 bases). V lost 4 bases, J lost 7 bases, and 14 bases lay in between. The CDR3 totals 13 residues. Germline V gene data show CDR1 as SGHRS and CDR2 as YFSETQ. CDR3 coding DNA: TGCGCCAGCAGCGTTGGGGCGGCCGATGAAGCTTTCTTT. It encodes CASSVGAADEAFF.

The rearrangement joins TRBV28 to TRBJ1-2; D remains unclear. Deletions cut 7 bases from V and 3 bases from J, with 15 bases between. CDR1 and CDR2 (germline): MDHEN, SYDVKM. This CDR3 is 14 amino acids long. CDR3 residues: CASTSGGPYYGYTF. For the CDR3, the DNA is TGTGCCAGCACCAGCGGCGGACCTTACTATGGCTACACCTTC.

CDR3 in DNA: TGTGCCAGCAGCCCCGGACAGGGCACGAACACCGGGGAGCTGTTTTTT. Protein product: CASSPGQGTNTGELFF. V usage is TRBV5-4 and J usage is TRBJ2-2, with 8 positions matching TRBD1. There are 16 residues in the CDR3. V shed 4 bases, J shed 0 bases, and the junction held 5 bases outside the gene matches. Germline V gene data show CDR1 as SGHNT and CDR2 as YYREEE (reference sequence).

V and J are TRBV18 and TRBJ1-3; D may be TRBD1 (5 bases). Germline loops: CDR1 KGHSH, CDR2 LQKENI. Trimming removed 2 bases from V and 0 bases from J, with 11 bases in between. CDR3 length: 16 amino acids. CDR3 region: CASSPRQPSSGNTIYF. In DNA, the CDR3 is TGTGCCAGCTCACCAAGACAGCCAAGCTCTGGAAACACCATATATTTT.

The gene calls are TRBV9 and TRBJ1-1, with D tentatively TRBD1 (5 bases). V gave up 4 bases and J gave up 6 bases, with 13 bases separating them. Germline assignment: CDR1 SGDLS and CDR2 YYNGEE. This CDR3 comprises 13 residues. The CDR3 DNA sequence: TGTGCCAGCAGCCCAGGGAACTTCCCTGAAGCTTTCTTT. As protein: CASSPGNFPEAFF.

A note on this clone: Other DNA sequences of this sample code for an identical CDR3. The chain has TRBV5-5 and TRBJ2-6; TRBD2 matches at 7 bases. Germline lookup yields CDR1 SGHKS and CDR2 YYEKEE (reference sequence). CDR3 length: 16 residues. V lost 5 bases to trimming and J lost 4 bases; unmatched junction nucleotides: 9. Here the CDR3 reads CASSFWAGEGANVLTF. CDR3 DNA: TGTGCCAGCAGTTTTTGGGCGGGGGAAGGGGCCAACGTCCTGACTTTC.

CDR3 DNA: TGTGCCAGCAGTTCCCCTGACGGGCGGACAGCTGAAGCTTTCTTT. Its translation: CASSSPDGRTAEAFF. The chain uses TRBV6-6 and TRBJ1-1; D is possibly TRBD1 (6 bases). The CDR3 spans 15 residues. Germline CDR1 MNHNY, CDR2 SVGAGI (reference sequence). V was shortened by 4 bases and J by 6 bases, with 18 bases between the two germline ends.

This rearrangement joins TRBV5-6 to TRBJ2-3; 9 bases are a match to TRBD2. Unmatched junction bases numbered 2, after V lost 0 bases and J lost 0 bases. The CDR3 extends over 16 amino acids. Germline V gene lookup returns CDR1 SGHDT and CDR2 YYEEEE. CDR3 loop: CASSLGGGASTDTQYF. CDR3 coding DNA: TGTGCCAGCAGCTTGGGCGGGGGGGCTAGCACAGATACGCAGTATTTT.

A remark on this clone: One end of the junction varies from germline; a read error may be responsible. The chain has TRBV28 and TRBJ1-1; unclear D gene. The germline CDR1 and CDR2 sequences are MDHEN and SYDVKM. The CDR3 is made up of 13 amino acids. The CDR3 nucleotides read TGTGCCAGCAGTTCCACAATCACTTGGAGGCCGCACTTT. Protein product: CASSSTITWRPHF.

In its sample, this clone was seen once. This chain uses TRBV2 with TRBJ2-1; 9 bases fit TRBD1. Germline V gives CDR1 SNHLY, CDR2 FYNNEI. With 6 bases clipped from V and 7 bases from J, the junction kept 1 base outside the gene matches. The CDR3 has 12 amino acids. Written as DNA, the CDR3 is TGTGCCAGCAGCGACAGGGGGAATGAGCAGTTCTTC. Protein: CASSDRGNEQFF. Supplemented by reference TRBV2 and TRBJ2-1, the full variable domain reads EPEVTQTPSHQVTQMGQEVILRCVPISNHLYFYWYRQILGQKVEFLVSFYNNEISEKSEIFDDQFSVERPDGSNFTLKIRSTKLEDSAMYFCASSDRGNEQFFGPGTRLTVL.

The V call is TRBV10-3, the J call TRBJ2-2; the match to TRBD1 covers 12 bases. Trimming removed 6 bases from V and 4 bases from J; junction bases left unmatched: 6. The length of the CDR3 is 16 residues. The germline CDR1 and CDR2 sequences are ENHRY and SYGVKD. CDR3 nucleotide sequence: TGTGCCATCAGACCCGGGACAGGGGGCGGCACCGGGGAGCTGTTTTTT. This codes for CAIRPGTGGGTGELFF.

This clone is a singleton in its sample. The chain carries TRBV19 and TRBJ2-5; D uncertain. The CDR3 contains 13 residues. V was shortened by 5 bases and J by 7 bases, with 14 bases between the two germline ends. Germline lookup yields CDR1 LNHDA and CDR2 SQIVND (reference sequence). CDR3 DNA: TGTGCCAGTAGTTTCCTGGCTCCGCCGACCCAGTACTTC. Translating gives CASSFLAPPTQYF.

The J gene is TRBJ2-5, the V gene TRBV9; 7 bases are shared with TRBD1. The CDR3 has 19 amino acids. Per the germline V gene, CDR1 is SGDLS and CDR2 is YYNGEE. V was clipped by 4 bases and J by 1 base; unmatched bases: 19. The CDR3 reads CASSQTIPRDRVGQETQYF. In nucleotides, the CDR3 is TGTGCCAGCAGCCAAACTATACCCCGCGACAGGGTAGGCCAAGAGACCCAGTACTTC.

The chain couples TRBV5-1 to TRBJ2-3, with a weak D call TRBD2 (6 bases). V was shortened by 0 bases and J by 2 bases, with 13 bases between the two germline ends. CDR1 and CDR2 (germline): SGHRS, YFSETQ. The CDR3 sequence is 16 residues long. Written as DNA, the CDR3 is TGCGCCAGCAGCTTGGCCATGGAGGGCCTCACAGATACGCAGTATTTT. Translating it yields CASSLAMEGLTDTQYF.

This chain links TRBV2 with TRBJ2-7, with 12 bases identical to TRBD2. The V gene end was trimmed by 4 bases and the J gene end by 5 bases; junction bases not matched to a gene: 9. The CDR3 sequence is 16 residues long. Germline loops: CDR1 SNHLY, CDR2 FYNNEI. This CDR3 is CASSGGLAGGENEQYF. The CDR3 bases are TGTGCCAGCAGTGGGGGACTAGCGGGTGGAGAAAACGAGCAGTACTTC.

The J gene is TRBJ2-3, the V gene TRBV12-5, with TRBD1 identical over 8 bases. The CDR3 totals 13 residues. V shed 9 bases and J 0 bases; nucleotides not matched to a gene: 2. Germline V gives CDR1 LGHNT, CDR2 FRNRAP. The CDR3 sequence is CASRQGSTDTQYF. CDR3 sequence (DNA): TGTGCTAGCAGACAGGGGAGCACAGATACGCAGTATTTT.

CDR3 sequence: CASSPYTLAGINEQYF. CDR3 bases: TGCGCCAGCAGCCCCTATACTTTAGCGGGAATCAACGAGCAGTACTTC. The gene calls are TRBV4-1 and TRBJ2-7; TRBD2 aligns across 8 bases. Germline V gives CDR1 MGHRA, CDR2 YSYEKL. There are 16 residues in the CDR3. V shed 4 bases, J shed 5 bases, and the junction held 13 bases outside the gene matches.

The V and J genes are TRBV19 and TRBJ1-1; 7 bases map to TRBD1. CDR1 is LNHDA, CDR2 SQIVND, per germline (reference sequence). This CDR3 contains 14 residues. J gave up 4 bases and V 5 bases, and 7 bases lay outside the gene matches. The CDR3 is CASSPTGDVTEAFF. Written as DNA, the CDR3 is TGTGCCAGTAGTCCAACAGGGGATGTCACTGAAGCTTTCTTT.

The chain joins TRBV30 to TRBJ2-2; 8 positions agree with TRBD1. The ends lost 8 bases at V and 7 bases at J; junction bases unmatched: 9. CDR1 and CDR2 (germline): GTSNPN, SVGIG (reference sequence). The CDR3 has 13 residues. The CDR3 DNA follows: TGTGCCGGATTTGACAGGGGAGGCGGGGAGCTGTTTTTT. It specifies CAGFDRGGGELFF. The whole variable domain, filled in from reference TRBV30 and TRBJ2-2, reads SQTIHQWPATLVQPVGSPLSLECTVEGTSNPNLYWYRQAAGRGLQLLFYSVGIGQISSEVPQNLSASRPQDRQFILSSKKLLLSDSGFYLCAGFDRGGGELFFGEGSRLTVL.

The chain has TRBV24-1 and TRBJ1-1; tentatively, D is TRBD1 (6 bases). The CDR3 contains 13 residues. Germline CDR1 and CDR2: KGHDR and SFDVKD. V was pared by 3 bases and J by 8 bases, with 12 bases between. The CDR3 reads CATSDEHREEAFF. Written as DNA, the CDR3 is TGTGCCACCAGTGATGAACACAGGGAAGAAGCTTTCTTT.

This clone was found once. The chain combines TRBV28 with TRBJ1-5; D gene ambiguous. V was pared by 5 bases and J by 3 bases, with 5 bases between. The CDR3 has 12 amino acids. Germline lookup yields CDR1 MDHEN and CDR2 SYDVKM. The CDR3 nucleotides are TGTGCCAGCAGTATAATCAATCAGCCCCAGCATTTT. Encoded protein: CASSIINQPQHF.

The V call is TRBV27, the J call TRBJ1-5, with D unresolved. Germline V gives CDR1 MNHEY, CDR2 SMNVEV (reference sequence). CDR3 length: 15 residues. V was cut by 8 bases and J by 7 bases, with 21 bases left in between. The CDR3 loop reads CASRKGSGSWQPQHF. In DNA, the CDR3 is TGTGCCAGCCGCAAAGGATCGGGGTCCTGGCAGCCCCAGCATTTT.

In this sample, this clone turned up once. The J gene is TRBJ2-3, the V gene TRBV6-5, with D possibly TRBD2 on 6 matching bases. The CDR3 consists of 13 residues. Deletions cut 8 bases from V and 8 bases from J, with 17 bases between. Germline-derived CDR1 and CDR2 are MNHEY and SVGAGI. CDR3 loop: CASPFPGEGTQYF. The CDR3, as DNA: TGTGCCAGCCCCTTCCCGGGAGAGGGTACGCAGTATTTT.

This sequence joins TRBV29-1 and TRBJ2-7, with 8 bases aligning to TRBD1. Germline assignment: CDR1 SQVTM and CDR2 ANQGSEA. CDR3 length equals 13 residues. The J segment lost 5 bases and the V segment lost 6 bases, leaving 9 bases of the junction unmatched. CDR3 bases: TGCAGCGTCGGGACAGGAAAGAGGAACGAGCAGTACTTC. The encoded protein is CSVGTGKRNEQYF.

The chain is built from TRBV30 and TRBJ2-7, with TRBD2 identical over 11 bases. This CDR3 comprises 14 residues. Germline V lookup: CDR1 GTSNPN, CDR2 SVGIG (reference sequence). Trimming cost V 2 bases and J 6 bases; bases outside gene matches: 6. The CDR3 reads CAWSPGLAVLEQYF. In DNA, the CDR3 is TGTGCCTGGAGTCCGGGACTAGCGGTCCTCGAGCAGTACTTC.

The chain couples TRBV28 to TRBJ2-3, with TRBD1 identical over 7 bases. Germline V gene data show CDR1 as MDHEN and CDR2 as SYDVKM. This CDR3 has 15 amino acids. V trimming: 4 bases; J trimming: 5 bases; junction bases outside the gene matches: 9. CDR3 loop: CASSSTGIVGDTQYF. The CDR3 coding sequence is TGTGCCAGCAGTTCGACAGGGATTGTTGGAGATACGCAGTATTTT.